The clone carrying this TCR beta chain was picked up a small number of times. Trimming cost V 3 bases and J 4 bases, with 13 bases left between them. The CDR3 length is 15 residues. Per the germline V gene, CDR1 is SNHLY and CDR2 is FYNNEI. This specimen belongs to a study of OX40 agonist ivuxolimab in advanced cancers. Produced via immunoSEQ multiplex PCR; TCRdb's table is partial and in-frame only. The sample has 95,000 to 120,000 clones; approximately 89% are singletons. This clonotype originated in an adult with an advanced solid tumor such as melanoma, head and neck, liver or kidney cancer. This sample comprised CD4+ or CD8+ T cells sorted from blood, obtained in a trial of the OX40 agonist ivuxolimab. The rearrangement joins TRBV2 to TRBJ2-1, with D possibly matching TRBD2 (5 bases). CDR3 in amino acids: CASSDAGAGYNEQFF. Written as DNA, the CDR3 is TGTGCCAGCAGTGATGCGGGCGCAGGATACAATGAGCAGTTCTTC.